This T cell receptor beta chain is drawn from a study of blood T cell repertoires in COVID-19. Across the study: T cells, B-cell-depleted T cells, or PBMCs supplied cDNA or gDNA.

Clones were read by immunoSEQ multiplex PCR, and TCRdb kept only the in-frame ones, dropping some. The sample gives 390,000 or so clones, roughly nine tenths of which show up once; approximately 3% is in the top ten. The CDR3 runs 15 residues. The V segment lost 12 bases and the J segment 3 bases; nucleotides outside the gene matches: 14. The germline CDR1 and CDR2 sequences are KGHDR and SFDVKD. This chain connects TRBV24-1 to TRBJ2-7, with TRBD2 matching 9 bases. The clonotype comes from a woman aged 30 to 39 with COVID-19, enrolled during active disease. The sample consisted of peripheral blood. Here the CDR3 DNA reads TGTGCCCCGCGGACTAGCGTCCCCGCGGGCTACGAGCAGTACGTC. Amino acid sequence: CAPRTSVPAGYEQYV.